This T cell receptor beta chain emerged from a study of blood T cell repertoires in COVID-19. Study in general: Donors in the United States, Italy and Spain gave samples during acute or convalescent COVID-19. PBMCs, B-cell-depleted T cells, or T cells were the source of the cDNA or gDNA that made up the material.

The CDR3 spans 15 residues. V dropped 0 bases and J dropped 2 bases, with 9 bases sitting between them. Germline loops: CDR1 SGHDT, CDR2 YYEEEE. Here immunoSEQ multiplex PCR was the method, and the copy in TCRdb shows in-frame clones only, minus some. The sample has about 200,000 clones; about nine tenths are singletons. The TCR originated in a man between 25 and 39 years old who had recovered from COVID-19. The gene calls are TRBV5-6 and TRBJ2-1; the D is unclear. The specimen sequenced was peripheral blood. Written as DNA, the CDR3 is TGTGCCAGCAGCTTGGTGCAGAACGCCTACAATGAGCAGTTCTTC. The encoded protein is CASSLVQNAYNEQFF.